Below, one T cell receptor beta chain is given with its context. This sample was taken from a study of blood T cell repertoires in COVID-19. On the study more broadly: T cells, B-cell-depleted T cells, or PBMCs supplied cDNA or gDNA.

Looked up from germline, CDR1 is SNHLY and CDR2 is FYNNEI. The CDR3 runs to 16 residues. J gave up 12 bases and V 4 bases, and 17 bases lay outside the gene matches. Libraries were prepared by immunoSEQ multiplex PCR; TCRdb keeps only in-frame clonotypes and omits some of them. The sample consists of 95,000 to 100,000 clones, 85% of them appearing once. Sequencing was done on a sample of peripheral blood. The clonotype originates from a woman in her seventies with active or convalescent COVID-19. The V call is TRBV2, the J call TRBJ2-1; 8 bases line up with TRBD1. CDR3 residues: CASSGPGQEVEKAQFF. Written as DNA, the CDR3 is TGTGCCAGCAGTGGTCCGGGACAGGAGGTCGAGAAGGCGCAGTTCTTC.